The TCR beta chain under discussion was sequenced for a study of blood T cell repertoires in COVID-19. As handled by the study authors: Reference gene primer amplification in the assay estimated nucleated cell counts. TCRdb keeps only in-frame clones here, not all; method: immunoSEQ multiplex PCR. V and J calls and clone size are those listed in that table; D and trimming were worked out from the DNA. The sample has some 42,000 clones, about nine tenths seen once. Germline CDR1 SGHNT, CDR2 YENEEA. Losses at the gene ends were 1 base for V and 3 bases for J; bases not matched to a gene: 6. The CDR3 contains 17 residues.

Sequenced material: peripheral blood. The TCR comes from a human donor in a cohort sampled during active COVID-19. The gene calls are TRBV11-3 and TRBJ2-1; 10 bases agree with TRBD2. In nucleotides, the CDR3 is TGTGCCAGCAGCTTAGCTAGCGGGGGCCTCAACTACAATGAGCAGTTCTTC. It codes for CASSLASGGLNYNEQFF.